One T cell receptor beta chain is described in this entry. Its antigen is not known. The germline gives CDR1 SGHTA, CDR2 FQGNSA. V gave up 2 bases and J gave up 2 bases, with 12 bases separating them. CDR3 size: 15 residues. This entry comes from a study of T cells in Graves' hyperthyroidism and ophthalmopathy. Study outcomes and limitations: Ophthalmopathy was model-predicted a median around 6.7 months pre-onset. Ophthalmopathy and stable hyperthyroidism were separated by a 13 V-J model.

Amplified regions were TCR beta CDR3 sequences from RNA transcripts. A first-round RT-PCR of the TCR CDR3 used the HTBI primer set. TCRdb re-derived calls from the multiplex PCR reads in MiXCR, one entry per CDR3 protein. The sample includes 450,000 to 600,000 distinct CDR3 sequences, 11% to 15% of them seen just once. The chain has TRBV7-2 and TRBJ1-2; maybe TRBD1 (6 bases). The TCR originated in a woman in her forties with Graves' hyperthyroidism. Specimen: blood. CDR3 nucleotide sequence: TGTGCCAGCAGCTTAAGACAGGAGGGGAACTATGGCTACACCTTC. Translated: CASSLRQEGNYGYTF. Looking up the rest from reference TRBV7-2 and TRBJ1-2 gives the full variable domain: GAGVSQSPSNKVTEKGKDVELRCDPISGHTALYWYRQSLGQGLEFLIYFQGNSAPDKSGLPSDRFSAERTGGSVSTLTIQRTQQEDSAVYLCASSLRQEGNYGYTFGSGTRLTVV.